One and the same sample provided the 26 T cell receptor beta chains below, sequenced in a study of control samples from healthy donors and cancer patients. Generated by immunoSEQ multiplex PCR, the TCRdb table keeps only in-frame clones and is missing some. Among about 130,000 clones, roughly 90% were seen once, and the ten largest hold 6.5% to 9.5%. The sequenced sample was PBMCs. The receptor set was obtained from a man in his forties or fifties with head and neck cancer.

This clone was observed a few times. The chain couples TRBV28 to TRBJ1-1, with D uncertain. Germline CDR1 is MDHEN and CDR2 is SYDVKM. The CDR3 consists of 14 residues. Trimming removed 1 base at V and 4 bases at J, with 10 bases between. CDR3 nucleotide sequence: TGTGCCAGCAGTTTATTAGGGTCGGGCACTGAAGCTTTCTTT. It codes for CASSLLGSGTEAFF. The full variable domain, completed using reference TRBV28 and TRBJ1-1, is DVKVTQSSRYLVKRTGEKVFLECVQDMDHENMFWYRQDPGLGLRLIYFSYDVKMKEKGDIPEGYSVSREKKERFSLILESASTNQTSMYLCASSLLGSGTEAFFGQGTRLTVV.

CDR3 in amino acids: CASSLGTYGNTIYF. The CDR3 coding sequence is TGTGCCAGCTCACTCGGGACCTACGGAAACACCATATATTTT. The genes are TRBV18 and TRBJ1-3; TRBD1 might be the D (5 bases). The germline CDR1 and CDR2 sequences are KGHSH and LQKENI. V lost 4 bases, J lost 4 bases, and 11 bases lay in between. CDR3 size: 14 residues.

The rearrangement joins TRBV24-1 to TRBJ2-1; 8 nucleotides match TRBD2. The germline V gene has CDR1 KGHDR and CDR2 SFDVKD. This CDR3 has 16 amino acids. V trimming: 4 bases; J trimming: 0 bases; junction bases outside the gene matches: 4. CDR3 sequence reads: CATSDQSGSSYNEQFF. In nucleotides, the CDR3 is TGTGCCACCAGTGACCAAAGCGGGAGCTCCTACAATGAGCAGTTCTTC.

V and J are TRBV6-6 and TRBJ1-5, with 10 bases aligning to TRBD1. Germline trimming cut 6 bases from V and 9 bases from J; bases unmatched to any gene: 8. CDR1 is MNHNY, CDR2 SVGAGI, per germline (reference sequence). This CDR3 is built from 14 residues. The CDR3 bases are TGTGCCAGCAGCCGGGACAGGGGCGTTTGGCCCCAGCATTTT. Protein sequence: CASSRDRGVWPQHF.

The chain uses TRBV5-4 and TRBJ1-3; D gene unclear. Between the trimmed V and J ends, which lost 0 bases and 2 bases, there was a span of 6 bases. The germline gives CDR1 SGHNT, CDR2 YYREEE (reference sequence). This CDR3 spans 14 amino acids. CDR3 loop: CASSLGQTGNTIYF. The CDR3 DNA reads TGTGCCAGCAGCTTGGGTCAGACTGGAAACACCATATATTTT.

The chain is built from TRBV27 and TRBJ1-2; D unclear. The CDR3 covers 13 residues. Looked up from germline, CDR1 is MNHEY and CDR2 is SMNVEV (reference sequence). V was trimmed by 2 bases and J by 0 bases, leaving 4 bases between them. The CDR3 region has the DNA TGTGCCAGCAGTTTAACGTCTAACTATGGCTACACCTTC. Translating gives CASSLTSNYGYTF.

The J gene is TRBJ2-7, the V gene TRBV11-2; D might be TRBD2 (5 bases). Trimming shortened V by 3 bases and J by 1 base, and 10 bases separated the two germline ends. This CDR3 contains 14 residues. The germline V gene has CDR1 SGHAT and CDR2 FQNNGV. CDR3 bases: TGTGCCAGCAGCTTCGGGGTGGGATCCTACGAGCAGTACTTC. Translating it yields CASSFGVGSYEQYF.

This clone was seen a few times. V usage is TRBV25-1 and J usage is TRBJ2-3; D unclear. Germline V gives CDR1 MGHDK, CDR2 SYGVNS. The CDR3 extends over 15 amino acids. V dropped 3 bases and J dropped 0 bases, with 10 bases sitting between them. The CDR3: CASSDRWTSTDTQYF. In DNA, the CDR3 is TGTGCCAGCAGTGATCGCTGGACCAGCACAGATACGCAGTATTTT.

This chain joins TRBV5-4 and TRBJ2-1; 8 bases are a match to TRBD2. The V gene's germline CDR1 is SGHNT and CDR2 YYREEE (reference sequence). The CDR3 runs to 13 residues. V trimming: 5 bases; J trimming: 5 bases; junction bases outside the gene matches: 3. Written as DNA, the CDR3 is TGTGCCAGCAGTCAAGCGGGGGACAATGAGCAGTTCTTC. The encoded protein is CASSQAGDNEQFF.

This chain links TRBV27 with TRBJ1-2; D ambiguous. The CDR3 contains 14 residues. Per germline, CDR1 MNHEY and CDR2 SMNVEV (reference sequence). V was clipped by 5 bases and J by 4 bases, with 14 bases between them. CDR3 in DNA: TGTGCCAGCAGTCCCAGGATGGGCCCCTATGGCTACACCTTC. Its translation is CASSPRMGPYGYTF.

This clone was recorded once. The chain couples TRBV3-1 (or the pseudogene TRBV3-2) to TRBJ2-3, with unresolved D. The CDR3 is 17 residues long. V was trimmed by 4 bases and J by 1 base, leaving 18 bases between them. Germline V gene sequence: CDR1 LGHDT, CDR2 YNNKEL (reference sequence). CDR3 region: CASSPTGRGSGTDTQYF. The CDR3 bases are TGTGCCAGCAGCCCGACTGGTCGTGGGTCAGGCACAGATACGCAGTATTTT.

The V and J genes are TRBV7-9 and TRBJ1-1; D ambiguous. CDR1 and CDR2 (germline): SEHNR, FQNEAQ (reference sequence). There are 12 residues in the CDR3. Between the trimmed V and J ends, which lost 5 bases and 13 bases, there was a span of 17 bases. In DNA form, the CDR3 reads TGTGCCAGCAGCCCTATCGTCACCCAAGTTTTCTTT. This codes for CASSPIVTQVFF.

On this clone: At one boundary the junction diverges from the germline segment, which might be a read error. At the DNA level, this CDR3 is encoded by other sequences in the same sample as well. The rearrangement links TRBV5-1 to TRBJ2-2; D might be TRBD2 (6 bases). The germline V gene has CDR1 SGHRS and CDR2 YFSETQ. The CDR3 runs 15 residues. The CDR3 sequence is CASSLAAEGTGELFF. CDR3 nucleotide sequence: TGCGCCAGTAGCTTGGCCGCGGAGGGAACCGGGGAGCTGTTTTTT.

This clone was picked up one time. CDR3 protein: CASSLAHYNEQFF. The CDR3 DNA sequence: TGTGCCAGCAGCTTAGCGCACTACAATGAGCAGTTCTTC. The V and J genes are TRBV7-2 and TRBJ2-1; unclear D gene. Germline assignment: CDR1 SGHTA and CDR2 FQGNSA. V shed 0 bases and J shed 3 bases, with 3 bases lying between them. CDR3 length: 13 amino acids.

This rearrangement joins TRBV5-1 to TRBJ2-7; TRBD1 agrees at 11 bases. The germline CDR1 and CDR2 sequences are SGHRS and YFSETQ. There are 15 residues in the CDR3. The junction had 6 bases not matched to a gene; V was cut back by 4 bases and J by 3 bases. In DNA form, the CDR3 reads TGCGCCAGCAGCGAAGGACAGGGGGCTGTCTACGAGCAGTACTTC. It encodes CASSEGQGAVYEQYF. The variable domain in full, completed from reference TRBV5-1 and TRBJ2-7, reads KAGVTQTPRYLIKTRGQQVTLSCSPISGHRSVSWYQQTPGQGLQFLFEYFSETQRNKGNFPGRFSGRQFSNSRSEMNVSTLELGDSALYLCASSEGQGAVYEQYFGPGTRLTVT.

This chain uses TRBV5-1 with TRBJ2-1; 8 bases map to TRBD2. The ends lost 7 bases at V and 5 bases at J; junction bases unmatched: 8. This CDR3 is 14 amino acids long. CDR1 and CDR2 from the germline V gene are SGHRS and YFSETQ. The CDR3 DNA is TGCGCCAGCCATAGCGGGGCATACAACAATGAGCAGTTCTTC. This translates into CASHSGAYNNEQFF.

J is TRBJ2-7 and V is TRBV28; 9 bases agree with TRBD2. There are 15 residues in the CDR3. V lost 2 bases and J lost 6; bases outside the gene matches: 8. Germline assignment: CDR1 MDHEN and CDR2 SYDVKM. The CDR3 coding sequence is TGTGCCAGCAGTTTAGTGGCTAGCGGGATCAGCGAGCAGTACTTC. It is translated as CASSLVASGISEQYF. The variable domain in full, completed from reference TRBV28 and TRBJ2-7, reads DVKVTQSSRYLVKRTGEKVFLECVQDMDHENMFWYRQDPGLGLRLIYFSYDVKMKEKGDIPEGYSVSREKKERFSLILESASTNQTSMYLCASSLVASGISEQYFGPGTRLTVT.

The CDR3 region is CASSDEGSYNSPLHF. CDR3 sequence (DNA): TGTGCCAGCAGTGACGAGGGGTCTTATAATTCACCCCTCCACTTT. The V call is TRBV2, the J call TRBJ1-6; a weak D match, TRBD1 (5 bases). The V end lost 3 bases, the J end lost 4 bases, and 10 bases lay between the germline ends. There are 15 residues in the CDR3. Germline V gene sequence: CDR1 SNHLY, CDR2 FYNNEI.

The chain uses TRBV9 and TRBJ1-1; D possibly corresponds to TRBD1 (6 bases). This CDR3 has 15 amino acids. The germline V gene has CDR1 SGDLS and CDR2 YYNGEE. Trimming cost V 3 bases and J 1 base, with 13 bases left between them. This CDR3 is CASSAYREENTEAFF. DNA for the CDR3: TGTGCCAGCAGCGCCTACAGGGAGGAGAACACTGAAGCTTTCTTT.

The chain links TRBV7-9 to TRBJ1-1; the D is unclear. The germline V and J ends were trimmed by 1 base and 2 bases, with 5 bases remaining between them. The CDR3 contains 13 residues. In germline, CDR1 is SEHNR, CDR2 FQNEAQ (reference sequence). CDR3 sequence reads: CASSLVLNTEAFF. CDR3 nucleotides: TGTGCCAGCAGCTTAGTTTTAAACACTGAAGCTTTCTTT.

CDR3 in amino acids: CASSFQDMNTEAFF. CDR3 nucleotides: TGCGCCAGCAGCTTTCAAGACATGAACACTGAAGCTTTCTTT. This sequence joins TRBV5-1 and TRBJ1-1; D gene unclear. Germline assignment: CDR1 SGHRS and CDR2 YFSETQ. The CDR3 is made up of 14 amino acids. V gave up 2 bases and J gave up 0 bases, with 8 bases separating them.

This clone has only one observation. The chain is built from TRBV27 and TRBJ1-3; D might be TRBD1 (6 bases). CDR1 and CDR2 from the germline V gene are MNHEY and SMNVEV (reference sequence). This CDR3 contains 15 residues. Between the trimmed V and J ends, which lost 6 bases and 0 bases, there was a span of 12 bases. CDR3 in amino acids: CASSLQGGSGNTIYF. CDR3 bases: TGTGCCAGCAGCCTACAAGGGGGCTCTGGAAACACCATATATTTT.

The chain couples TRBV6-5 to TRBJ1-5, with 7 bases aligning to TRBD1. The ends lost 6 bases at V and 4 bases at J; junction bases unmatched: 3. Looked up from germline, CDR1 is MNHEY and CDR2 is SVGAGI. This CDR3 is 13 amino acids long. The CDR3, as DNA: TGTGCCAGCAGAAAGGGACAGAATCAGCCCCAGCATTTT. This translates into CASRKGQNQPQHF.

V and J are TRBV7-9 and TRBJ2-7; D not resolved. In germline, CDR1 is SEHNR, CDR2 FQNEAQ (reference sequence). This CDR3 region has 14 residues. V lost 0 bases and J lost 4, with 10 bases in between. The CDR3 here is CASSLAGRPYEQYF. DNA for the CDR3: TGTGCCAGCAGCTTAGCGGGTCGGCCTTACGAGCAGTACTTC. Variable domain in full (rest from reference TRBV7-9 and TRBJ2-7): DTGVSQNPRHKITKRGQNVTFRCDPISEHNRLYWYRQTLGQGPEFLTYFQNEAQLEKSRLLSDRFSAERPKGSFSTLEIQRTEQGDSAMYLCASSLAGRPYEQYFGPGTRLTVT.

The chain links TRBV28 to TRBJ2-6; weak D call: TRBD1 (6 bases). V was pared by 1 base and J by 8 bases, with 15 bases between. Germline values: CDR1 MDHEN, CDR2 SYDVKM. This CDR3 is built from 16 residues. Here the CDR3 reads CASSLSGHDRTNVLTF. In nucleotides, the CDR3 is TGTGCCAGCAGTTTATCGGGACATGATAGGACCAACGTCCTGACTTTC.

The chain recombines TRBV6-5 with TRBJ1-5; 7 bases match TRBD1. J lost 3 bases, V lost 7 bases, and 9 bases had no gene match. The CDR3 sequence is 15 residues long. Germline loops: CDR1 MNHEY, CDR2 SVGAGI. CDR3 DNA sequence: TGTGCCAGCAAACATGACAGGGACTACAATCAGCCCCAGCATTTT. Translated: CASKHDRDYNQPQHF.